The entry below gives a single T cell receptor (beta chain) sequence along with its context. These data come from a study of patients and donors after allogeneic stem cell transplantation. The CDR3 length is 13 residues. Germline assignment: CDR1 DFQATT and CDR2 SNEGSKA (reference sequence). Trimming at V came to 1 base and at J to 6 bases, leaving 2 bases not matched to a gene. TCRdb reprocessed the RT-PCR reads with MiXCR, giving one entry per CDR3 protein. The sample includes about 110,000 distinct CDR3 sequences, around 38% of them seen just once. The genes are TRBV20-1 and TRBJ2-2; 7 nucleotides match TRBD1. The TCR sequence derives from a human donor who was either an allogeneic HSCT recipient or a stem cell or donor lymphocyte infusion donor (not recorded which). It is not recorded whose cells these are; they may come from a transplant donor. The sequencing input was blood, either unsorted or a sorted T cell fraction (not recorded which). The CDR3 DNA reads TGCAGTGCTAGAGCTGGGACAGCCGGGGAGCTGTTTTTT. It specifies CSARAGTAGELFF.